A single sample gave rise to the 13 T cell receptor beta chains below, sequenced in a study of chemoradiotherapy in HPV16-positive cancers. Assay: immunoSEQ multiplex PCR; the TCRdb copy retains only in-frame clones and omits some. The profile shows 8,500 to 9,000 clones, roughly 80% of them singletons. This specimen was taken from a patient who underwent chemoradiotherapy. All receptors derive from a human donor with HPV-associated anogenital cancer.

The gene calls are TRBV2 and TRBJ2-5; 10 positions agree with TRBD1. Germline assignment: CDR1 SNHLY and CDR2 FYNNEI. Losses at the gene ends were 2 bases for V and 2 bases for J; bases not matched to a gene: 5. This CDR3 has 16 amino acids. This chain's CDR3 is CASSERDRGLQETQYF. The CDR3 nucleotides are TGTGCCAGCAGTGAAAGGGACAGGGGACTTCAAGAGACCCAGTACTTC.

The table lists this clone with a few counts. The CDR3 bases are TGTGCCAGCAGCGAGGCCCCAGCGGGAAACTATGGCTACACCTTC. This encodes CASSEAPAGNYGYTF. The rearrangement links TRBV9 to TRBJ1-2; D not certain. CDR1 is SGDLS and CDR2 is YYNGEE in the germline V gene. CDR3 size: 15 residues. V was pared by 3 bases and J by 2 bases, with 14 bases between.

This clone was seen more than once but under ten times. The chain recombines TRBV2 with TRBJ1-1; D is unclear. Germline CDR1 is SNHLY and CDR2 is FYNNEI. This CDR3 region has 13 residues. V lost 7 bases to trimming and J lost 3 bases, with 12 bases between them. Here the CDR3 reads CASIAVRDTEAFF. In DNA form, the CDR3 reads TGTGCCAGCATTGCAGTTAGAGACACTGAAGCTTTCTTT.

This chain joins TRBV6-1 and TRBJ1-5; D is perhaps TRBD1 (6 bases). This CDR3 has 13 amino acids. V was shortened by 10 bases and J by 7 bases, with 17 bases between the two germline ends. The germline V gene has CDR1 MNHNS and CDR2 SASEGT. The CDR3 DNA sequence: TGTGCCACCTCGAGTGGGGGCCGACAGCCCCAGCATTTT. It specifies CATSSGGRQPQHF.

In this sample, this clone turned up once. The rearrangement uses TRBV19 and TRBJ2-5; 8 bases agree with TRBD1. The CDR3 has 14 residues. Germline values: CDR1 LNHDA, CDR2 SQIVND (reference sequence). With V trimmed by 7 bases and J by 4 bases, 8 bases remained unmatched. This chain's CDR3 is CASKLGTGGETQYF. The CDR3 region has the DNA TGTGCCAGTAAGCTAGGGACAGGCGGAGAGACCCAGTACTTC.

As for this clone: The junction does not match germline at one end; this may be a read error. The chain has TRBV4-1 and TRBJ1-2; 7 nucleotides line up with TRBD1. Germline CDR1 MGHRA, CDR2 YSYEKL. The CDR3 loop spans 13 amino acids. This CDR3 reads CASSQEVRRTGRF. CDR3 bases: TGCGCCAGCAGCCAAGAGGTCCGTAGGACAGGCCGCTTC.

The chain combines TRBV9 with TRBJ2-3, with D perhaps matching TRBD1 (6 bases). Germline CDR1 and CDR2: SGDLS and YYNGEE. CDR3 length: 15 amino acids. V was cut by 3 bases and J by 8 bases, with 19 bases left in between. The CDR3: CASSGGDYRQATQYF. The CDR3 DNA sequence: TGTGCCAGCAGCGGAGGTGACTACCGACAGGCTACGCAGTATTTT.

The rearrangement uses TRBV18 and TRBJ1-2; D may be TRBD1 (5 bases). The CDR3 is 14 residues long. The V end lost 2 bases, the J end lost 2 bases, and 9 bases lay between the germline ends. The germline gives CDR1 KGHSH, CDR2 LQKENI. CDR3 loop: CASSPGDPNYGYTF. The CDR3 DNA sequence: TGTGCCAGCTCACCAGGGGACCCCAACTATGGCTACACCTTC.

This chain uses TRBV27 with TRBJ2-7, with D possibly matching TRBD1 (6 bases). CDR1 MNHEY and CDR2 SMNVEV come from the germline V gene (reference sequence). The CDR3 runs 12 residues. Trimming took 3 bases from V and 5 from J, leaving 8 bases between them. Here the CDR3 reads CASSFRGDEQYF. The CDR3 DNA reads TGTGCCAGCAGTTTCAGGGGTGACGAGCAGTACTTC.

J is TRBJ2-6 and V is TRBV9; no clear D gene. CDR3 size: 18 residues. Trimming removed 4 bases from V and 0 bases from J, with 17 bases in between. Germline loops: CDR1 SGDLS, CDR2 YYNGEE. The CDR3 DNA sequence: TGTGCCAGCAGCCCTCCCGGGCTTGGCAGCTCTGGGGCCAACGTCCTGACTTTC. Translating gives CASSPPGLGSSGANVLTF.

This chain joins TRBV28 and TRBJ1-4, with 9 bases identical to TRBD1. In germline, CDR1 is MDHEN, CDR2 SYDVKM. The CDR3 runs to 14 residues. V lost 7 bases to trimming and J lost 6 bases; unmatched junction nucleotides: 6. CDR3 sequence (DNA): TGTGCCAGCACCCAGACAGGGGGGTATGAAAAACTGTTTTTT. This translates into CASTQTGGYEKLFF.

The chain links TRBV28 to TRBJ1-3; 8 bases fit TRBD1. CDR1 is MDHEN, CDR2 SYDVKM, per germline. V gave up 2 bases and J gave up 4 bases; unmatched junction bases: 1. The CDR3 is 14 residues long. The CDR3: CASSLGTGGNTIYF. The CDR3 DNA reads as TGTGCCAGCAGTTTAGGGACAGGAGGAAACACCATATATTTT.

The CDR3 here is CASSFEKYNEQFF. The CDR3 DNA follows: TGTGCCAGCAGTTTCGAAAAATACAATGAGCAGTTCTTC. V gene TRBV6-6 combines with J gene TRBJ2-1; D remains unclear. Germline V CDR1 and CDR2: MNHNY, SVGAGI (reference sequence). The CDR3 has 13 residues. The germline V and J ends were trimmed by 4 bases and 4 bases, with 8 bases remaining between them.